Listed here is a single T cell receptor (beta chain). The sample belongs to a study of blood T cell repertoires in COVID-19. Study as a whole: Samples of COVID-19 (acute and convalescent) were obtained from the United States, Italy and Spain. The cDNA or gDNA used as material had been derived from T cells, B-cell-depleted T cells, or PBMCs.

Authors' analysis steps: How many nucleated cells were present was estimated from reference gene primer amplification. Method: immunoSEQ multiplex PCR; TCRdb's copy keeps in-frame clones and lacks some. That table gives V, J and clone size, and the DNA gave D and trimming. The data show 210,000 or so clones, approximately 90% seen once. The V gene end was trimmed by 3 bases and the J gene end by 6 bases; junction bases not matched to a gene: 13. The CDR3 consists of 17 residues. CDR1 is LGHDT and CDR2 is YNNKEL in the germline V gene (reference sequence). This receptor was obtained from a middle-aged woman who had recovered from COVID-19. The sequencing input was peripheral blood. The chain uses TRBV3-1 (or the pseudogene TRBV3-2) and TRBJ2-3; 9 positions match TRBD2. The DNA for the CDR3 is TGTGCCAGCAGCCAGGGACCGGTGGCTAGCGGGACGGATACGCAGTATTTT. The encoded protein is CASSQGPVASGTDTQYF.